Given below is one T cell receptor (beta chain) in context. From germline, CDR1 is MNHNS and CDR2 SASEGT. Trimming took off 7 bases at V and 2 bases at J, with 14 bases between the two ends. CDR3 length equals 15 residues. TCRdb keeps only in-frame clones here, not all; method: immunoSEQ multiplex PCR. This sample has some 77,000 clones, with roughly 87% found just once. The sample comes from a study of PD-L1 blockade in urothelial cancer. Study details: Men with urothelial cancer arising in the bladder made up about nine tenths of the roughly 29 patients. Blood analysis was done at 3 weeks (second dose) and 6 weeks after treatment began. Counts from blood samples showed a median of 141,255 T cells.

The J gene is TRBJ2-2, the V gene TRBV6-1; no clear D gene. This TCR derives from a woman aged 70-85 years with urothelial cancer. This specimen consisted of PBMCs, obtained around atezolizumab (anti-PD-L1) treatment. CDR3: CASNPNPGNTGELFF. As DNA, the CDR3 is TGTGCCAGCAATCCGAACCCAGGCAACACCGGGGAGCTGTTTTTT.